Below, 10 T cell receptor beta chains from the same sample are listed, as sequenced in a study of CD4+ T cells in melanoma. Produced via immunoSEQ multiplex PCR; TCRdb's table is partial and in-frame only. The data hold 13,000 or so clones, with around two thirds observed a single time. The sample comprised cells from a culture (not recorded whether cultured in vitro). The source of these receptors is a human donor with melanoma.

CDR3 DNA sequence: TGTGCCAGCAGCTTAGAAGGGTATGGCTACACCTTC. Translating gives CASSLEGYGYTF. This chain connects TRBV7-2 to TRBJ1-2, with D hard to call. The CDR3 is 12 amino acids. V was pared by 1 base and J by 5 bases, with 5 bases between. Germline-derived CDR1 and CDR2 are SGHTA and FQGNSA.

The gene calls are TRBV5-1 and TRBJ1-4, with D possibly TRBD1 on 5 matching bases. Per the germline V gene, CDR1 is SGHRS and CDR2 is YFSETQ. The CDR3 sequence is 14 residues long. Trimming stripped 10 bases from V and 5 bases from J, with 18 bases between. The CDR3 nucleotides read TGCGCCTCGAAGTTGGGGACGGAAAATGAAAAACTGTTTTTT. It is translated as CASKLGTENEKLFF.

This clone showed up just a few times. The rearrangement links TRBV6-1 to TRBJ1-2; TRBD1 is a possible D gene (6 bases). Trimming removed 2 bases at V and 7 bases at J, with 11 bases between. The CDR3 length is 13 residues. Germline V gives CDR1 MNHNS, CDR2 SASEGT. This chain's CDR3 is CASSESDRRGYTF. DNA of the CDR3: TGTGCCAGCAGTGAATCTGACAGGCGTGGCTACACCTTC.

This clone was seen only once. This chain links TRBV21-1 with TRBJ1-6. TRBV21-1 is shown as a pseudogene. The CDR3 consists of 18 residues. Written as DNA, the CDR3 is TGTGCCAGCAGCAAAGGGCACTTAGCCGGTTCGATAGCTTCACCCCTCCACTTT. Its translation is CASSKGHLAGSIASPLHF.

This clone has a handful of counts. The chain combines TRBV16 with TRBJ1-5, with D perhaps TRBD1 (5 bases). Between the trimmed V and J ends, which lost 1 base and 2 bases, there was a span of 12 bases. This CDR3 has 16 residues. The germline gives CDR1 KGHSY, CDR2 FQNENV. In DNA form, the CDR3 reads TGTGCCAGCAGCCAATTAAGTACACAGGGCAATCAGCCCCAGCATTTT. It specifies CASSQLSTQGNQPQHF.

This rearrangement joins TRBV19 to TRBJ2-7, with D possibly being TRBD2 (6 bases). CDR3 length: 17 amino acids. Deletions cut 4 bases from V and 4 bases from J, with 23 bases between. Germline CDR1 is LNHDA and CDR2 is SQIVND (reference sequence). The CDR3 region is CASSRAMGGSVVYEQYF. The CDR3 nucleotides read TGTGCCAGTAGTAGGGCCATGGGGGGAAGCGTGGTTTACGAGCAGTACTTC.

In this sample, this clone turned up a few times. This chain joins TRBV30 and TRBJ2-1; D might be TRBD1 (6 bases). CDR1 is GTSNPN and CDR2 is SVGIG in the germline V gene (reference sequence). This CDR3 has 15 residues. Trimming stripped 7 bases from V and 6 bases from J, with 22 bases between. CDR3 protein: CALTGTLNLGNEQFF. The CDR3 DNA reads as TGTGCCTTAACCGGGACACTTAATCTTGGCAATGAGCAGTTCTTC.

The V call is TRBV19, the J call TRBJ2-5; maybe TRBD2 (6 bases). Germline assignment: CDR1 LNHDA and CDR2 SQIVND (reference sequence). V lost 3 bases to trimming and J lost 4 bases, with 12 bases between them. The CDR3 covers 14 residues. The CDR3 coding sequence is TGTGCCAGTAGTATCGGAGGGGCGAGAGAGACCCAGTACTTC. Its protein product is CASSIGGARETQYF.

About this clone itself: The sample contains more than one DNA sequence encoding this CDR3. The chain couples TRBV6-1 to TRBJ1-5; D gene ambiguous. This CDR3 region has 12 residues. Germline V gives CDR1 MNHNS, CDR2 SASEGT. Trimming took off 11 bases at V and 1 base at J, with 9 bases between the two ends. Here the CDR3 reads CAAGRSNQPQHF. The CDR3 DNA reads TGTGCCGCAGGACGGAGCAATCAGCCCCAGCATTTT.

The chain recombines TRBV5-5 with TRBJ2-2; TRBD1 might be the D (6 bases). The CDR3 runs 14 residues. Trimming shortened V by 3 bases and J by 7 bases, and 13 bases separated the two germline ends. From germline, CDR1 is SGHKS and CDR2 YYEKEE (reference sequence). This CDR3 is CASSSYRENGELFF. In nucleotides, the CDR3 is TGTGCCAGCAGCTCGTACAGGGAAAACGGGGAGCTGTTTTTT.